This T cell receptor beta chain was captured in a study of shared clonotypes between healthy human individuals. Terminally differentiated effector memory CD45RA+ cells were excluded by CCR7 positive selection of CD45RO-negative cells. Concerning this clone: Its target is not known.

Points from the study as a whole: Across subsets, estimated richness was generally greater for naive than for memory populations. The authors expected sequencing depth to affect clonotype sharing among donors. Naive CD4 clonotype sharing across four donors was roughly 5%.

Generated by immunoSEQ multiplex PCR, the TCRdb table keeps only in-frame clones and is missing some. The sample holds a few million clones, 93% seen once. Source material: naive CD8+ T cells from PBMCs. This TCR came from a man younger than 35 in good health. Some clones in this sample may be carry-over from other donors' samples.

CDR3 in amino acids: CASSPPGLTDTQYF. DNA for the CDR3: TGCGCCAGCAGCCCTCCCGGTCTCACAGATACGCAGTATTTT. The chain links TRBV4-3 to TRBJ2-3, with D unresolved. From germline, CDR1 is LGHNA and CDR2 YSLEER. The CDR3 extends over 14 amino acids. V lost 4 bases to trimming and J lost 2 bases, with 10 bases between them.